Included here is one T cell receptor beta chain sequence, with context. This record comes from a study of T-cell reconstitution after alpha-beta-depleted transplantation in children. Unique molecular identifiers were incorporated when the TCRbeta library was constructed. One entry per CDR3 protein, called by TCRdb with MiXCR from the PCR reads. This sample has about 980,000 distinct CDR3 sequences, with less than 30% found just once. Sequenced material: PBMCs, mostly from graft donor cells, taken 360 days after TCRalphabeta/CD19-depleted stem cell transplant. This clonotype originated in a boy under two years old who had a stem cell transplant for SCID, so the T cells may come from the graft donor.

The CDR3 is CASRVGEGTEAFF. For the CDR3, the DNA is TGTGCCAGCAGAGTGGGGGAGGGGACTGAAGCTTTCTTT. V is TRBV2 and J is TRBJ1-1; D possibly corresponds to TRBD1 (5 bases). CDR1 is SNHLY and CDR2 is FYNNEI in the germline V gene. The CDR3 covers 13 residues. V was cut by 6 bases and J by 5 bases, with 13 bases left in between.